Listed below are T cell receptor beta chains from one sample, sequenced in a study of CD8 T cells in ankylosing spondylitis. TCRdb reprocessed the 5' RACE reads with MiXCR, giving one entry per CDR3 protein. The sample carries around 29,000 distinct CDR3 sequences, less than 5.5% recorded once. The sequencing sample was made of blood, either unsorted or a sorted T cell fraction (not recorded which). These receptors were collected from a female donor with ankylosing spondylitis or in good health (not recorded which). Both conserved end residues are part of each CDR3. A D gene is named only where the DNA matches it firmly. A clone size is listed for some rows: how often the clone was seen (once, few, many), or a class if it is expanded.

V gene: TRBV7-3; clone size: many; D gene: TRBD2; J gene: TRBJ2-7; CDR3 DNA: TGTGCCAGCAGCACAATCCTCGAGCTCCGGACTAGCGGGAGTCACGAGCAGTACTTC; CDR3 protein: CASSTILELRTSGSHEQYF
V gene: TRBV9; clone size: few; D gene: TRBD2; J gene: TRBJ2-5; CDR3 DNA: TGTGCCAGCAGCCTTATCGGGGGGGACCGGGAGACCCAGTACTTC; CDR3 protein: CASSLIGGDRETQYF
V gene: TRBV9; clone size: many; D gene: .; J gene: TRBJ2-3; CDR3 DNA: TGTGCCAGCAGCCCTAACCCCGGGACACCTAGCACAGATACGCAGTATTTT; CDR3 protein: CASSPNPGTPSTDTQYF
V gene: TRBV9; clone size: many; D gene: TRBD2; J gene: TRBJ2-1; CDR3 DNA: TGTGCCAGCAGCGTAGGTGGTAGCGGGAATCGACATGAGCAGTTCTTC; CDR3 protein: CASSVGGSGNRHEQFF
V gene: TRBV9; clone size: many; D gene: .; J gene: TRBJ1-6; CDR3 DNA: TGTGCCAGCAGTGGCGAGGGTTATTCACCCCTCCACTTT; CDR3 protein: CASSGEGYSPLHF
V gene: TRBV9; clone size: many; D gene: TRBD1; J gene: TRBJ2-2; CDR3 DNA: TGTGCCAGCAGCGTGGGACAGGGGTGGACCGGGGAGCTGTTTTTT; CDR3 protein: CASSVGQGWTGELFF
V gene: TRBV9; clone size: many; D gene: TRBD1; J gene: TRBJ1-2; CDR3 DNA: TGTGCCAGCAGCGTAGGTGGGACAGGGGGCTTACGGAACTATGGCTACACCTTC; CDR3 protein: CASSVGGTGGLRNYGYTF
V gene: TRBV9; clone size: many; D gene: TRBD2; J gene: TRBJ2-2; CDR3 DNA: TGTGCCAGCAGCGAGAGTCTAGCGGGGGGGCCGCGGACCGGGGAGCTGTTTTTT; CDR3 protein: CASSESLAGGPRTGELFF
V gene: TRBV9; clone size: few; D gene: .; J gene: TRBJ2-3; CDR3 DNA: TGTGCCAGCAGCGCCATCGGGGGCGGAGATACGCAGTATTTT; CDR3 protein: CASSAIGGGDTQYF
V gene: TRBV20-1; clone size: many; D gene: TRBD1; J gene: TRBJ1-1; CDR3 DNA: TGCAGTGCTAGTCCCACGGAACAGGGGCTCATGAACACTGAAGCTTTCTTT; CDR3 protein: CSASPTEQGLMNTEAFF
V gene: TRBV9; clone size: few; D gene: .; J gene: TRBJ1-1; CDR3 DNA: TGTGCCAGCAGCGCAGAACGGAACACTGAAGCTTTCTTT; CDR3 protein: CASSAERNTEAFF
V gene: TRBV9; clone size: .; D gene: .; J gene: TRBJ1-6; CDR3 DNA: TGTGCCAGCAGCGTAGATGCGGATTCACCCCTCCACTTT; CDR3 protein: CASSVDADSPLHF
V gene: TRBV9; clone size: .; D gene: .; J gene: TRBJ2-1; CDR3 DNA: TGTGCCAGCAGCGTAGGTGTCGGCACCTACAATGAGCAGTTCTTC; CDR3 protein: CASSVGVGTYNEQFF
V gene: TRBV9; clone size: many; D gene: .; J gene: TRBJ2-5; CDR3 DNA: TGTGCCAGCAGCGTAGACGGGAACCAAGAGACCCAGTACTTC; CDR3 protein: CASSVDGNQETQYF
V gene: TRBV9; clone size: few; D gene: .; J gene: TRBJ1-1; CDR3 DNA: TGTGCCAGCAGCGGACAAGGCAGGTTGAACACTGAAGCTTTCTTT; CDR3 protein: CASSGQGRLNTEAFF
V gene: TRBV9; clone size: many; D gene: .; J gene: TRBJ1-1; CDR3 DNA: TGTGCCAGCAGCAAAGGGAGGAACACTGAAGCTTTCTTT; CDR3 protein: CASSKGRNTEAFF
V gene: TRBV9; clone size: many; D gene: .; J gene: TRBJ2-1; CDR3 DNA: TGTGCCAGCAGCGTAGATGACTTCAGGGGCAATGAGCAGTTCTTC; CDR3 protein: CASSVDDFRGNEQFF
V gene: TRBV9; clone size: many; D gene: .; J gene: TRBJ2-2; CDR3 DNA: TGTGCCAGCAGCGTGGGCGACCCTCCCGGGGAGCTGTTTTTT; CDR3 protein: CASSVGDPPGELFF
V gene: TRBV9; clone size: many; D gene: TRBD2; J gene: TRBJ2-3; CDR3 DNA: TGTGCCAGCAGCGTTTTTACTAGCGGGGCTAGCACAGATACGCAGTATTTT; CDR3 protein: CASSVFTSGASTDTQYF
V gene: TRBV9; clone size: .; D gene: .; J gene: TRBJ2-2; CDR3 DNA: TGTGCCAGCAGTCTTTTAACCGGGGAGCTGTTTTTT; CDR3 protein: CASSLLTGELFF
V gene: TRBV9; clone size: many; D gene: TRBD1; J gene: TRBJ1-2; CDR3 DNA: TGTGCCAGCAGCGTATCCACAGGGGTAGCTAACTATGGCTACACCTTC; CDR3 protein: CASSVSTGVANYGYTF
V gene: TRBV9; clone size: .; D gene: .; J gene: TRBJ2-3; CDR3 DNA: TGTGCCAGCACCAGGGACCGGGCAGATACGCACTATTTT; CDR3 protein: CASTRDRADTHYF
V gene: TRBV9; clone size: few; D gene: .; J gene: TRBJ2-2; CDR3 DNA: TGTGCCAGCAGCGTAGGGGCGGTGAGGGCGTCGTGGGAGCTGTTTTTT; CDR3 protein: CASSVGAVRASWELFF
V gene: TRBV9; clone size: many; D gene: .; J gene: TRBJ1-4; CDR3 DNA: TGTGCCAGCAGCCCCGGCGGGGAGAGGGAAAAACTGTTTTTT; CDR3 protein: CASSPGGEREKLFF
V gene: TRBV9; clone size: few; D gene: TRBD1; J gene: TRBJ2-2; CDR3 DNA: TGTGCCAGCAGCGTATTCGGGACAGGCTCGGGCGGGGAGCTGTTTTTT; CDR3 protein: CASSVFGTGSGGELFF
V gene: TRBV9; clone size: .; D gene: TRBD2; J gene: TRBJ2-4; CDR3 DNA: TGTGCCAGCAGCGGCCCTAGCGGGGGCATTCAGTACTTC; CDR3 protein: CASSGPSGGIQYF
V gene: TRBV9; clone size: medium-sized; D gene: .; J gene: TRBJ2-2; CDR3 DNA: TGTGCCAGCAGCGTCGCAATAGCGAACACCGGGGAGCTGTTTTTT; CDR3 protein: CASSVAIANTGELFF
V gene: TRBV9; clone size: medium-sized; D gene: .; J gene: TRBJ1-6; CDR3 DNA: TGTGCCAGCAGCGTATCGGTCACCGAGGATTCACCCCTCCACTTT; CDR3 protein: CASSVSVTEDSPLHF
V gene: TRBV9; clone size: .; D gene: .; J gene: TRBJ1-2; CDR3 DNA: TGTGCCAGCAGCCCCCTAAGTGACTATGGCTACACCTTC; CDR3 protein: CASSPLSDYGYTF
V gene: TRBV9; clone size: many; D gene: .; J gene: TRBJ1-2; CDR3 DNA: TGTGCCAGCAGCTTAGTTTCTTCTGGCTACACCTTC; CDR3 protein: CASSLVSSGYTF
V gene: TRBV9; clone size: .; D gene: .; J gene: TRBJ2-7; CDR3 DNA: TGTGCCAGCAGCGTCGGAGGGGGTGGGACCTACGAGCAGTACTTC; CDR3 protein: CASSVGGGGTYEQYF
V gene: TRBV9; clone size: many; D gene: .; J gene: TRBJ1-1; CDR3 DNA: TGTGCCAGCAGCGTAGGAGGGGGGTTCGGAGGCGACACTGAAGCTTTCTTT; CDR3 protein: CASSVGGGFGGDTEAFF
V gene: TRBV9; clone size: .; D gene: .; J gene: TRBJ2-2; CDR3 DNA: TGTGCCAGCAGCGTAGCTGGGGGGCTAGCGGTCAACACCGGGGAGCTGTTTTTT; CDR3 protein: CASSVAGGLAVNTGELFF
V gene: TRBV9; clone size: many; D gene: .; J gene: TRBJ2-5; CDR3 DNA: TGTGCCAGCAGCCCTAGTGGGGGGCGCGAAGAGACCCAGTACTTC; CDR3 protein: CASSPSGGREETQYF
V gene: TRBV21-1; clone size: many; D gene: .; J gene: TRBJ2-1; CDR3 DNA: TGTGCCAGCAGCAAGGACAGGGGGCTCCTCCTCTACAATGAGCAGTTCTTC; CDR3 protein: CASSKDRGLLLYNEQFF
V gene: TRBV9; clone size: few; D gene: TRBD1; J gene: TRBJ1-3; CDR3 DNA: TGTGCCAGCACCACTGACAGGGGGTTCTCCTCTGGAAACACCATATATTTT; CDR3 protein: CASTTDRGFSSGNTIYF
V gene: TRBV9; clone size: few; D gene: .; J gene: TRBJ2-1; CDR3 DNA: TGTGCCAGCAGCGTAGGAGGAGGGGGAGGACTTATCTACAATGAGCAGTTCTTC; CDR3 protein: CASSVGGGGGLIYNEQFF
V gene: TRBV9; clone size: many; D gene: TRBD2; J gene: TRBJ2-1; CDR3 DNA: TGTGCCAGCAGCGTAAGCGGGGGAACCCACAATGAGCAGTTCTTC; CDR3 protein: CASSVSGGTHNEQFF
V gene: TRBV9; clone size: few; D gene: TRBD2; J gene: TRBJ2-5; CDR3 DNA: TGTGCCAGCAGCGTTTCTAGCGGGTACCAAGAGACCCAGTACTTC; CDR3 protein: CASSVSSGYQETQYF
V gene: TRBV9; clone size: many; D gene: TRBD2; J gene: TRBJ2-3; CDR3 DNA: TGTGCCAGCAGCGTAGGGGGCGGGGGGGCCGGTATGGATACGCAGTATTTT; CDR3 protein: CASSVGGGGAGMDTQYF
V gene: TRBV9; clone size: many; D gene: TRBD1; J gene: TRBJ1-4; CDR3 DNA: TGTGCCAGCAGCGTAGGGGCTCAGGGGGCGCGCGAAAAACTGTTTTTT; CDR3 protein: CASSVGAQGAREKLFF